This T cell receptor (beta chain) appears in the sequencing data of a study of T cell repertoires in cytomegalovirus infection. Whole-study context: An indication of both CMV infection and matching HLA type came from public TCR beta signatures.

TCRdb ran MiXCR on the reads and lists one entry per CDR3 protein. The sample includes about 260,000 distinct CDR3 sequences, roughly 15% of them seen just once. Findings and caveats of the study: The cumulative frequency of public TCR beta families distinguished individuals who carried CMV together with the relevant HLA. CMV-specific TCR beta clonotypes restricted by HLA-C were the ones dominating the ex vivo response.

Many counts were recorded for this clonotype. The target antigen is unknown. The V end lost 5 bases, the J end lost 6 bases, and 17 bases lay between the germline ends. The CDR3 totals 15 residues. The germline V gene encodes CDR1 SGHTA and CDR2 FQGNSA. Sequenced: PBMCs. This chain joins TRBV7-2 and TRBJ1-5; a weak D match, TRBD1 (5 bases). This clonotype was obtained from a human donor in good health (CMV status not recorded). Some clones in this sample may be carry-over from other donors' samples. The CDR3 DNA reads as TGTGCCAGCAGCGAACGGGGTGGGGGGATTCAGCCCCAGCATTTT. Translation gives CASSERGGGIQPQHF.